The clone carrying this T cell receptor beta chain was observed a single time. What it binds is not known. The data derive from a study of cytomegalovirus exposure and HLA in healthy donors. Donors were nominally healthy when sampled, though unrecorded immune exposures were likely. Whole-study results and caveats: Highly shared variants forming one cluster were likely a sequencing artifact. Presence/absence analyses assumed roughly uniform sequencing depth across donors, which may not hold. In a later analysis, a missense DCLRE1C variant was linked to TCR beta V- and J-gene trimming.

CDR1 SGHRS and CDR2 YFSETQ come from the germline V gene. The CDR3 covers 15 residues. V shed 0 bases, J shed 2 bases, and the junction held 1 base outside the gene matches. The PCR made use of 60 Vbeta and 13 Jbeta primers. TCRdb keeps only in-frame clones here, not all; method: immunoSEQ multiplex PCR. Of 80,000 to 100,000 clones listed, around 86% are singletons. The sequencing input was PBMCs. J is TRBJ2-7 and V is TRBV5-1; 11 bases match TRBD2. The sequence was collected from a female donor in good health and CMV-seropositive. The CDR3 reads CASSLGLAGPYEQYF. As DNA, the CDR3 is TGCGCCAGCAGCTTGGGACTAGCGGGACCCTACGAGCAGTACTTC. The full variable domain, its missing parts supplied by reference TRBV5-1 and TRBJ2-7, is KAGVTQTPRYLIKTRGQQVTLSCSPISGHRSVSWYQQTPGQGLQFLFEYFSETQRNKGNFPGRFSGRQFSNSRSEMNVSTLELGDSALYLCASSLGLAGPYEQYFGPGTRLTVT.